Listed below are T cell receptor beta chains from one sample, sequenced in a study of response to subunit inactivated influenza vaccine. TCRdb used MiXCR to reprocess the RT-PCR reads, holding one entry per CDR3 protein. The sample holds roughly 790,000 distinct CDR3 sequences; 21% are singletons and the top ten take more than 8.5%. Sequenced here: PBMCs from blood, sampled about 5 days after vaccination. The receptor source for this set is a man aged 45 to 65 who received an inactivated influenza vaccine. The CDR3 runs from the conserved cysteine through the conserved F or W. A D gene is named only where the DNA matches it firmly. The size field is filled for only some rows; it gives once, few, many or a size class.

len: 13
abundance: .
v_gene: TRBV14
d_gene: .
j_gene: TRBJ2-2
CDR3aa: CASSQVGAGELFF
CDR3nt: TGTGCCAGCAGCCAAGTCGGAGCCGGGGAGCTGTTTTTT

len: 14
abundance: .
v_gene: TRBV7-9
d_gene: .
j_gene: TRBJ2-7
CDR3aa: CASSFASIDYEQYF
CDR3nt: TGTGCCAGCAGCTTCGCCAGCATAGATTACGAGCAGTACTTC

len: 13
abundance: few
v_gene: TRBV29-1
d_gene: TRBD2
j_gene: TRBJ2-3
CDR3aa: CSSGLVETDTQYF
CDR3nt: TGCAGCTCCGGACTAGTTGAAACAGATACGCAGTATTTT

len: 19
abundance: few
v_gene: TRBV28
d_gene: .
j_gene: TRBJ1-5
CDR3aa: CASGSRARTAYFSNQPQHF
CDR3nt: TGTGCCAGCGGCTCACGTGCGAGGACAGCGTACTTTAGCAATCAGCCCCAGCATTTT

len: 15
abundance: .
v_gene: TRBV6-2/TRBV6-3
d_gene: .
j_gene: TRBJ2-3
CDR3aa: CASSKTRGAQITQYF
CDR3nt: TGTGCCAGCAGTAAGACTAGAGGTGCGCAAATAACGCAGTATTTT

len: 14
abundance: few
v_gene: TRBV7-2
d_gene: TRBD1
j_gene: TRBJ1-2
CDR3aa: CASSPSQGNYGYTF
CDR3nt: TGTGCCAGCAGCCCATCACAGGGGAACTATGGCTACACCTTC

len: 15
abundance: many
v_gene: TRBV30
d_gene: .
j_gene: TRBJ2-2
CDR3aa: CAWSSLAINTGELFF
CDR3nt: TGTGCCTGGAGTAGCCTAGCAATAAACACCGGGGAGCTGTTTTTT

len: 13
abundance: .
v_gene: TRBV11-2
d_gene: TRBD2
j_gene: TRBJ2-1
CDR3aa: CASSFRLAGGQFF
CDR3nt: TGTGCCAGCAGCTTCCGACTAGCGGGGGGGCAGTTCTTC

len: 13
abundance: few
v_gene: TRBV7-7
d_gene: .
j_gene: TRBJ2-5
CDR3aa: CASSPMRAGTQYF
CDR3nt: TGTGCCAGCAGCCCTATGCGGGCGGGGACCCAGTACTTC

len: 13
abundance: .
v_gene: TRBV20-1
d_gene: .
j_gene: TRBJ2-2
CDR3aa: CSARALETGELFF
CDR3nt: TGCAGTGCTAGAGCGCTGGAGACCGGGGAGCTGTTTTTT

len: 16
abundance: few
v_gene: TRBV18
d_gene: .
j_gene: TRBJ2-6
CDR3aa: CASSPAGFSGANVLTF
CDR3nt: TGTGCCAGCTCACCAGCGGGATTCTCTGGGGCCAACGTCCTGACTTTC

len: 14
abundance: few
v_gene: TRBV9
d_gene: .
j_gene: TRBJ2-7
CDR3aa: CASSGGQNPYEQYF
CDR3nt: TGTGCCAGCAGCGGGGGGCAGAATCCCTACGAGCAGTACTTC

len: 13
abundance: few
v_gene: TRBV24-1
d_gene: TRBD1
j_gene: TRBJ2-5
CDR3aa: CATAHGTEETQYF
CDR3nt: TGTGCCACCGCCCACGGGACAGAAGAGACCCAGTACTTC

len: 18
abundance: .
v_gene: TRBV4-2
d_gene: TRBD1
j_gene: TRBJ2-2
CDR3aa: CASSQPHQRQGVSGELFF
CDR3nt: TGTGCCAGCAGCCAACCCCATCAGAGACAGGGGGTATCCGGGGAGCTGTTTTTT

len: 14
abundance: many
v_gene: TRBV6-5
d_gene: .
j_gene: TRBJ1-5
CDR3aa: CASSYSRQGQPQHF
CDR3nt: TGTGCCAGCAGTTACTCGAGGCAGGGCCAGCCCCAGCATTTT

len: 15
abundance: .
v_gene: TRBV3-1
d_gene: TRBD2
j_gene: TRBJ2-5
CDR3aa: CASSQGWTSKETQYF
CDR3nt: TGTGCCAGCAGCCAAGGGTGGACTAGCAAAGAGACCCAGTACTTC

len: 13
abundance: .
v_gene: TRBV5-6
d_gene: .
j_gene: TRBJ2-2
CDR3aa: CASSLEWAGELFF
CDR3nt: TGTGCCAGCAGCTTGGAGTGGGCCGGGGAGCTGTTTTTT

len: 10
abundance: many
v_gene: TRBV29-1
d_gene: .
j_gene: TRBJ1-1
CDR3aa: CSGEQGVAFF
CDR3nt: TGCAGCGGCGAACAGGGCGTAGCTTTCTTT

len: 13
abundance: .
v_gene: TRBV6-2/TRBV6-3
d_gene: .
j_gene: TRBJ1-1
CDR3aa: CASGPYRGWGAFF
CDR3nt: TGTGCCAGCGGACCGTATCGAGGTTGGGGAGCTTTCTTT

len: 18
abundance: few
v_gene: TRBV12-1
d_gene: .
j_gene: TRBJ2-5
CDR3aa: CASSSPPHWWGPGKTQYF
CDR3nt: TGTGCCAGCAGCTCTCCCCCCCATTGGTGGGGGCCAGGGAAGACCCAGTACTTC

len: 15
abundance: .
v_gene: TRBV3-1
d_gene: TRBD1
j_gene: TRBJ2-1
CDR3aa: CASSPEPGGHDEQFF
CDR3nt: TGTGCCAGCAGCCCTGAGCCAGGGGGTCACGATGAGCAGTTCTTC

len: 17
abundance: .
v_gene: TRBV10-3
d_gene: .
j_gene: TRBJ2-4
CDR3aa: CAISDPDGLLAKNIQYF
CDR3nt: TGTGCCATCAGTGACCCTGACGGCTTGCTAGCCAAAAACATTCAGTACTTC

len: 13
abundance: .
v_gene: TRBV5-1
d_gene: .
j_gene: TRBJ2-2
CDR3aa: CASSPHDSGELFF
CDR3nt: TGCGCCAGCAGCCCCCACGATTCCGGGGAGCTGTTTTTT

len: 15
abundance: .
v_gene: TRBV12-3/TRBV12-4
d_gene: TRBD1
j_gene: TRBJ2-4
CDR3aa: CASSFEGAAKNIQYF
CDR3nt: TGTGCCAGCAGTTTCGAGGGGGCGGCCAAAAACATTCAGTACTTC

len: 13
abundance: .
v_gene: TRBV3-1
d_gene: .
j_gene: TRBJ1-1
CDR3aa: CASSQARITEAFF
CDR3nt: TGTGCCAGCAGCCAAGCGAGGATCACTGAAGCTTTCTTT

len: 17
abundance: few
v_gene: TRBV24-1
d_gene: .
j_gene: TRBJ2-2
CDR3aa: CATSDLSADANTGELFF
CDR3nt: TGTGCCACCAGTGATTTATCAGCGGACGCGAACACCGGGGAGCTGTTTTTT

len: 14
abundance: few
v_gene: TRBV5-6
d_gene: .
j_gene: TRBJ2-4
CDR3aa: CASSLRRDPGPQYF
CDR3nt: TGTGCCAGCAGCCTTAGGAGGGATCCCGGTCCTCAGTACTTC

len: 13
abundance: few
v_gene: TRBV7-2
d_gene: .
j_gene: TRBJ1-3
CDR3aa: CASSFGIGNTIYF
CDR3nt: TGTGCCAGCAGCTTCGGAATCGGAAACACCATATATTTT

len: 13
abundance: few
v_gene: TRBV20-1
d_gene: .
j_gene: TRBJ2-7
CDR3aa: CSARGTEPYEQYF
CDR3nt: TGCAGTGCTAGAGGGACGGAACCCTACGAGCAGTACTTC

len: 13
abundance: .
v_gene: TRBV7-9
d_gene: .
j_gene: TRBJ2-1
CDR3aa: CASSPSLGNEQFF
CDR3nt: TGTGCCAGCAGCCCATCACTGGGCAATGAGCAGTTCTTC

len: 15
abundance: few
v_gene: TRBV7-2
d_gene: TRBD1
j_gene: TRBJ2-3
CDR3aa: CASSRNRGSADTQYF
CDR3nt: TGTGCCAGCAGCCGAAACAGGGGGAGCGCAGATACGCAGTATTTT

len: 13
abundance: many
v_gene: TRBV30
d_gene: TRBD2
j_gene: TRBJ2-3
CDR3aa: CAYRGLVGDTQYF
CDR3nt: TGTGCCTACCGGGGACTAGTGGGAGATACGCAGTATTTT

len: 20
abundance: many
v_gene: TRBV10-3
d_gene: TRBD2
j_gene: TRBJ2-1
CDR3aa: CAISEPDGLAGVEGYNEQFF
CDR3nt: TGTGCCATCAGTGAGCCCGACGGACTAGCGGGAGTCGAAGGTTACAATGAGCAGTTCTTC

len: 14
abundance: .
v_gene: TRBV6-2/TRBV6-3
d_gene: .
j_gene: TRBJ2-1
CDR3aa: CASRGTPAYNEQFF
CDR3nt: TGTGCCAGCAGGGGGACACCAGCCTACAATGAGCAGTTCTTC

len: 13
abundance: .
v_gene: TRBV12-2
d_gene: .
j_gene: TRBJ1-1
CDR3aa: CASRCGPNTEAFF
CDR3nt: TGTGCAAGTCGCTGCGGTCCGAACACTGAAGCTTTCTTT

len: 15
abundance: few
v_gene: TRBV7-2
d_gene: TRBD1
j_gene: TRBJ1-2
CDR3aa: CASSLSYGDRGSYTF
CDR3nt: TGTGCCAGCAGCTTATCGTACGGGGACAGGGGAAGCTACACCTTC

len: 14
abundance: .
v_gene: TRBV29-1
d_gene: TRBD2
j_gene: TRBJ2-2
CDR3aa: CSGSGGPNTGELFF
CDR3nt: TGCAGCGGGAGCGGGGGCCCTAACACCGGGGAGCTGTTTTTT

len: 12
abundance: few
v_gene: TRBV20-1
d_gene: .
j_gene: TRBJ2-7
CDR3aa: CSARVGGREQYF
CDR3nt: TGCAGTGCTAGAGTAGGGGGTCGTGAGCAGTACTTC

len: 15
abundance: .
v_gene: TRBV7-2
d_gene: .
j_gene: TRBJ2-1
CDR3aa: CASSWVRASDNEQFF
CDR3nt: TGTGCCAGCAGTTGGGTCAGGGCCTCGGACAATGAGCAGTTCTTC

len: 13
abundance: .
v_gene: TRBV21-1
d_gene: .
j_gene: TRBJ2-3
CDR3aa: CASRKDGTDTQYF
CDR3nt: TGTGCCAGCAGGAAGGACGGGACAGATACGCAGTATTTT

len: 14
abundance: few
v_gene: TRBV12-3/TRBV12-4
d_gene: .
j_gene: TRBJ2-1
CDR3aa: CASSPTASYNEQFF
CDR3nt: TGTGCCAGCAGTCCGACAGCCTCCTACAATGAGCAGTTCTTC

len: 15
abundance: .
v_gene: TRBV7-2
d_gene: .
j_gene: TRBJ2-4
CDR3aa: CASSSEALANNIQYF
CDR3nt: TGTGCCAGCAGCTCCGAGGCACTAGCCAATAACATTCAGTACTTC

len: 13
abundance: few
v_gene: TRBV28
d_gene: .
j_gene: TRBJ2-5
CDR3aa: CASSLPDSETQYF
CDR3nt: TGTGCCAGCAGTTTGCCAGACTCGGAGACCCAGTACTTC

len: 13
abundance: .
v_gene: TRBV30
d_gene: TRBD1
j_gene: TRBJ2-7
CDR3aa: CAWSGTGGQEQYF
CDR3nt: TGTGCCTGGAGCGGGACAGGGGGCCAGGAGCAGTACTTC

len: 17
abundance: few
v_gene: TRBV3-1
d_gene: TRBD2
j_gene: TRBJ2-7
CDR3aa: CASSQVASGRAWYEQYF
CDR3nt: TGTGCCAGCAGCCAAGTTGCTAGCGGGAGGGCATGGTACGAGCAGTACTTC

len: 13
abundance: few
v_gene: TRBV4-3
d_gene: .
j_gene: TRBJ1-5
CDR3aa: CASSQDWGQPQHF
CDR3nt: TGCGCCAGCAGCCAAGATTGGGGCCAGCCCCAGCATTTT

len: 14
abundance: few
v_gene: TRBV20-1
d_gene: .
j_gene: TRBJ1-5
CDR3aa: CSARIGNSNQPQHF
CDR3nt: TGCAGTGCTAGAATAGGGAATAGCAATCAGCCCCAGCATTTT

len: 12
abundance: few
v_gene: TRBV12-3/TRBV12-4
d_gene: .
j_gene: TRBJ2-7
CDR3aa: CASSQTRSEQYF
CDR3nt: TGTGCCAGCAGCCAGACTCGATCCGAGCAGTACTTC

len: 18
abundance: few
v_gene: TRBV25-1
d_gene: TRBD2
j_gene: TRBJ2-7
CDR3aa: CASSGSGTSGAYSYEQYF
CDR3nt: TGTGCCAGCAGCGGGTCCGGGACTAGCGGGGCCTACTCCTACGAGCAGTACTTC

len: 15
abundance: .
v_gene: TRBV5-1
d_gene: TRBD2
j_gene: TRBJ2-1
CDR3aa: CASSLEASGHNEQFF
CDR3nt: TGCGCCAGCAGCTTGGAAGCTAGCGGCCACAATGAGCAGTTCTTC

len: 13
abundance: few
v_gene: TRBV5-1
d_gene: TRBD1
j_gene: TRBJ1-4
CDR3aa: CASRLDRVEKLFF
CDR3nt: TGCGCCAGCAGACTGGACAGGGTTGAAAAACTGTTTTTT

len: 14
abundance: .
v_gene: TRBV4-3
d_gene: TRBD1
j_gene: TRBJ2-7
CDR3aa: CASSQGQGSGEQYF
CDR3nt: TGCGCCAGCAGCCAGGGACAGGGGTCGGGCGAGCAGTACTTC

len: 14
abundance: few
v_gene: TRBV11-2
d_gene: .
j_gene: TRBJ1-5
CDR3aa: CASSPGRGVQPQHF
CDR3nt: TGTGCCAGCAGCCCGGGGAGGGGGGTTCAGCCCCAGCATTTT